What follows are 15 T cell receptor beta chains derived from one specimen sequenced in a study of T cells expressing NK-cell markers. TCRdb re-called the 5' RACE reads and shows each CDR3 protein once, DNA omitted. The table for this sample gives 500,000 or so distinct CDR3 sequences. The material sequenced was blood T cells: a sorted CD56 or NKG2C T cell subset, CD4+ or CD8+ T cells, or bulk PBMC T cells (not recorded which). The receptors originated from a young man in good health.

The chain employs TRBV7-2 and TRBJ2-7; the TCRdb call, TRBD2, lacks DNA for checking. This CDR3 is 14 amino acids long. Germline CDR1 and CDR2: SGHTA and FQGNSA. CDR3 amino acids: CASSAGVAPHEQYF.

The chain has TRBV6-5 and TRBJ2-7. CDR1 and CDR2 (germline): MNHEY, SVGAGI. CDR3 size: 14 residues. CDR3 region: CASSYLGRPYEQYF.

This rearrangement joins TRBV10-3 to TRBJ2-5; with no DNA, the TCRdb D assignment of TRBD1 cannot be verified. The CDR3 spans 14 residues. Germline CDR1 ENHRY, CDR2 SYGVKD. The CDR3 spells CATNRQKIKETQYF.

This chain joins TRBV7-3 and TRBJ2-3; TCRdb lists TRBD1, though no DNA is available to test this call. The CDR3 runs 15 residues. Germline assignment: CDR1 SGHTA and CDR2 FQGTGA. The CDR3 loop reads CASSTRQGTTDTQYF.

This rearrangement joins TRBV7-9 to TRBJ2-7. This CDR3 is 12 amino acids long. CDR1 and CDR2 from the germline V gene are SEHNR and FQNEAQ (reference sequence). CDR3 region: CASSLQAYEQYF. Full variable domain (missing parts from reference TRBV7-9 and TRBJ2-7): DTGVSQNPRHKITKRGQNVTFRCDPISEHNRLYWYRQTLGQGPEFLTYFQNEAQLEKSRLLSDRFSAERPKGSFSTLEIQRTEQGDSAMYLCASSLQAYEQYFGPGTRLTVT.

The chain uses TRBV20-1 and TRBJ2-1. Germline CDR1 reads DFQATT; CDR2 reads SNEGSKA (reference sequence). The CDR3 runs 15 residues. The CDR3 spells CSAKGAGTFYNEQFF.

This chain connects TRBV5-1 to TRBJ2-3; with no DNA, the TCRdb D assignment of TRBD2 cannot be verified. The CDR3 consists of 15 residues. CDR1 and CDR2 from the germline V gene are SGHRS and YFSETQ. CDR3 region: CASSLALATTDTQYF. The whole variable domain, filled in from reference TRBV5-1 and TRBJ2-3, reads KAGVTQTPRYLIKTRGQQVTLSCSPISGHRSVSWYQQTPGQGLQFLFEYFSETQRNKGNFPGRFSGRQFSNSRSEMNVSTLELGDSALYLCASSLALATTDTQYFGPGTRLTVL.

V usage is TRBV20-1 and J usage is TRBJ1-2; the TRBD1 assignment by TCRdb is unverifiable without DNA. Germline CDR1 DFQATT, CDR2 SNEGSKA (reference sequence). There are 15 residues in the CDR3. Here the CDR3 reads CSAREGTHSGYGYTF.

This rearrangement joins TRBV12-3 or TRBV12-4 to TRBJ2-3; TCRdb's assignment of TRBD1 cannot be checked, as there is no DNA. CDR3 length: 14 residues. The CDR3 region is CASSVTGVTGTQYF.

The V call is TRBV12-3 or TRBV12-4, the J call TRBJ1-1; TCRdb outputs TRBD1, but without DNA this stays unchecked. CDR3 size: 12 residues. The CDR3 loop is CASEFQGTEAFF.

The V and J genes are TRBV15 and TRBJ1-4; TCRdb calls TRBD1, which cannot be checked without DNA. The CDR3 is 15 residues long. Germline V gives CDR1 LNHNV, CDR2 YYDKDF (reference sequence). CDR3 loop: CATSQGRGTNEKLFF.

This chain links TRBV4-3 with TRBJ2-2. Germline V CDR1 and CDR2: LGHNA, YSLEER. The CDR3 totals 15 residues. CDR3 in amino acids: CASSQEGINTGELFF.

The chain couples TRBV29-1 to TRBJ2-1. The CDR3 consists of 12 residues. The germline gives CDR1 SQVTM, CDR2 ANQGSEA. CDR3 loop: CSVDLMANEQFF.

The chain employs TRBV5-1 and TRBJ2-5; checking the TCRdb D call of TRBD2 is not possible without DNA. Germline V gene data show CDR1 as SGHRS and CDR2 as YFSETQ. CDR3 length: 15 residues. CDR3 region: CASSLEPSVQETQYF.

The V gene is TRBV5-1, the J gene TRBJ2-1; the TCRdb D gene call, TRBD1, has no DNA to confirm it. This CDR3 comprises 14 residues. From germline, CDR1 is SGHRS and CDR2 YFSETQ. The CDR3 loop reads CASSLGQGGNEQFF.